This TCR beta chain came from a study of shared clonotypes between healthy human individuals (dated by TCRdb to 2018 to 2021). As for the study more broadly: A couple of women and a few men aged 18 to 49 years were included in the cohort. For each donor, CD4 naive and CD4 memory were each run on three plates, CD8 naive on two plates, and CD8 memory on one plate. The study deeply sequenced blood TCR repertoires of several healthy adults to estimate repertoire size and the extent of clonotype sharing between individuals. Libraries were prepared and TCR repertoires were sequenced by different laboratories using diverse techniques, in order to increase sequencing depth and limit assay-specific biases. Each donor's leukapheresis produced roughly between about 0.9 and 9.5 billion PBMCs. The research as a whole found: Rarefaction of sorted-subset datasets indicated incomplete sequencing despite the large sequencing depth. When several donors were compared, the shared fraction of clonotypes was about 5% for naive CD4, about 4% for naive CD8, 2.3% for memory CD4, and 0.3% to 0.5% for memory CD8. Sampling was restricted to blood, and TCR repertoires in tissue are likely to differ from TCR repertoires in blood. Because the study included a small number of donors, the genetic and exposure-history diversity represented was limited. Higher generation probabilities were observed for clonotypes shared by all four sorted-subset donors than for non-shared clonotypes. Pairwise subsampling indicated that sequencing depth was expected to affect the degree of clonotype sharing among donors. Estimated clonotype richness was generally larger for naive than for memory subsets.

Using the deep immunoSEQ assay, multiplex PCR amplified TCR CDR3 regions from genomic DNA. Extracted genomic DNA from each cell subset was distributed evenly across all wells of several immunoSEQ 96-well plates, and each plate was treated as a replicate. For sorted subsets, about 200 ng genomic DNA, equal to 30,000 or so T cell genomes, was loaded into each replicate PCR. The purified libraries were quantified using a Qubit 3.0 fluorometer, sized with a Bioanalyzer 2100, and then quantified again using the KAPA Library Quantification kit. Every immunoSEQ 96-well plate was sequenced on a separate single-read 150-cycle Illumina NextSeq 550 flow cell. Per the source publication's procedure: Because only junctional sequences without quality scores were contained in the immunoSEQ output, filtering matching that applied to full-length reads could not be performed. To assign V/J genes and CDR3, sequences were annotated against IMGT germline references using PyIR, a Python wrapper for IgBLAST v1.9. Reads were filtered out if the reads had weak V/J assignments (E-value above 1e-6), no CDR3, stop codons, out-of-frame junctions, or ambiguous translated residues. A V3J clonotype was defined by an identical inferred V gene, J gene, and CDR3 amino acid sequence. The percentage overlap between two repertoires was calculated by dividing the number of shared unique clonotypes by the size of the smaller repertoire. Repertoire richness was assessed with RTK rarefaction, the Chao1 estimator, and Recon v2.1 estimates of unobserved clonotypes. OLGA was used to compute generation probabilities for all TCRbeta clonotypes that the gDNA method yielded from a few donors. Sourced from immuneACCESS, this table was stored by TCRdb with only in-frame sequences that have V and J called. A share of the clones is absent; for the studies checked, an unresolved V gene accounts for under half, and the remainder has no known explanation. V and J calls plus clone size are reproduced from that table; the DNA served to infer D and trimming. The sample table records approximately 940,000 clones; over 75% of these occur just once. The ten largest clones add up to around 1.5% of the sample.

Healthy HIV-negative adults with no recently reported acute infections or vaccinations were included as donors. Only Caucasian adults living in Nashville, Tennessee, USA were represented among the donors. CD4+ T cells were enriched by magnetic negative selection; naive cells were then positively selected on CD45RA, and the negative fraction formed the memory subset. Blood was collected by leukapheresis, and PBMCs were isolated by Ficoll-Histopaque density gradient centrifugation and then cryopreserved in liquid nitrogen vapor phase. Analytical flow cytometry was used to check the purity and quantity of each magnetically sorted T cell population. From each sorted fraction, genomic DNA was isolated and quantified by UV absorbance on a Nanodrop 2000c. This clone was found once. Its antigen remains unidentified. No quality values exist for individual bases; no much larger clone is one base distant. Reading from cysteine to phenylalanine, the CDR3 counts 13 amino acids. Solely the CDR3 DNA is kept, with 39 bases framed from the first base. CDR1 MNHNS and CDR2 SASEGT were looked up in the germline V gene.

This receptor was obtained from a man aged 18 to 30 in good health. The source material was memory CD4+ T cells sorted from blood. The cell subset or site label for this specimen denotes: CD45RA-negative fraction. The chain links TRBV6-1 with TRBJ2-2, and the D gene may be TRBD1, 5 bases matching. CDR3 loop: CGAGQRNTGELFF. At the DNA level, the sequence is TGTGGAGCTGGACAACGGAACACCGGGGAGCTGTTTTTT.